The subject of this entry is one T cell receptor (beta chain). The data originate from a study of blood T cell repertoires in COVID-19. Study summary: The study drew acute and convalescent COVID-19 samples from the United States, Italy and Spain. Sample material is recorded as cDNA or gDNA derived from T cells, B-cell-depleted T cells, or PBMCs.

As processed by the authors: Amplification from reference gene primers served as the basis for estimated nucleated cell counts. TCRdb's table, derived via immunoSEQ multiplex PCR, lists solely in-frame clones and lacks some. V and J calls and clone size come straight from that table; D and trimming were deduced from the DNA. The sample lists tens of thousands of clones; roughly four fifths were seen once. The germline gives CDR1 LNHDA, CDR2 SQIVND (reference sequence). The CDR3 has 15 amino acids. Trimming took 0 bases from V and 6 from J, leaving 9 bases between them. The receptor comes from a man in his fifties with acute or convalescent COVID-19. The sequencing sample was made of peripheral blood. This chain connects TRBV19 to TRBJ1-6; D call uncertain. As DNA, the CDR3 is TGTGCCAGTAGTATAGAGGCAGCGAGTAATTCACCCCTCCACTTT. Translation gives CASSIEAASNSPLHF.